This TCR beta chain was profiled in a study of regulatory T cells in long-lasting Graves disease. Building the TCR beta libraries relied on iRepertoire HTBI primers, and CDR3 regions underwent Arm-PCR. Original processing methods: Throughout the samples, researchers identified 50 to 75 TRBV and approximately 14 TRBJ segments. TCRdb fed the multiplex PCR reads into MiXCR, producing one record per CDR3 protein. These V and J calls originate from TCRdb's pipeline instead of the authors' own analysis. Among 400,000 to 500,000 distinct CDR3 sequences listed, about 22% were seen once. The time point is: persistent/refractory GD, antithyroid drugs over 5 years with positive TRAb. RNA from PBMCs was the source of the TCR library. This CDR3 spans 16 amino acids. The trim removed 5 bases at V and 4 bases at J, leaving 6 bases unmatched. Germline V gene lookup returns CDR1 SGHAT and CDR2 FQNNGV.

This clonotype was obtained from a female donor with Graves disease. This chain connects TRBV11-2 to TRBJ2-3; 13 bases are a match to TRBD2. The source material was peripheral blood mononuclear cells (PBMCs), sampled when the disease was refractory, from a patient treated with antithyroid drugs. CDR3 DNA: TGTGCCAGCAGCGTCACTAGCGGGGGGGCCGCAGATACGCAGTATTTT. This sequence encodes CASSVTSGGAADTQYF.